This T cell receptor (beta chain) was found in a study of CD8+CD57+ T cells in acquired aplastic anemia (dated by TCRdb to the late 2010s). Background for the entire study: A mean of around 3 ug of DNA, ranging from roughly 0.2 to 30 ug, was extracted from sorted CD4+ and CD8+ cells. CD8+CD57+ expansion was defined as frequency above the mean frequency observed in healthy subjects. The full study reports these points: CD8+ Simpson's diversity did not differ significantly between patients and healthy controls (P=0.060). Approximately 31 CD8+ CDR3 sequences were found in both patients and controls but appeared to be highly expressed in patients and within the immunodominant clones of the patients.

Patients chosen for sequencing had shown expansion of CD8+CD57+ cells by flow cytometry. Every patient had severe acquired aplastic anemia, diagnosed using the International Study of Aplastic Anemia and Agranulocytosis and Camitta criteria. At the time blood was sampled, none of the patients had received any therapy. The study deep-sequenced TCR repertoires of sorted CD4+ and CD8+ blood T cells from severe aplastic anemia patients and healthy subjects. Patients were enrolled under clinicaltrials.gov protocols 00001620, 01623167, 00001397, 00071045, 00081523 and 00961064 in the USA. Ficoll-Paque density gradient centrifugation was used to isolate peripheral blood mononuclear cells. CD4+ and CD8+ T cells were sorted by FACS or magnetic beads before DNA extraction. Profiling of TCR beta VDJ combinations and CDR3 sequences used genomic DNA as the template. An Illumina HiSeq 2000 was the platform used for TCR repertoire sequencing. In the source study's methods: Repertoires were assessed using TRBV/TRBJ rearrangement plots, CDR3 size and DJ length profiles, and Simpson's diversity index. The most abundant DNA sequence in the deep sequencing data was defined as the immunodominant clone. CDR3 amino acid sequences were checked for sharing across subjects and were also compared against the VDJdb database and published repertoires. The raw public reads went through TCRdb reprocessing: fastp at Q25, MiXCR clone calling, in-frame beta chains kept. Each entry merges the rows of one CDR3 protein and shows their most common DNA and genes. It is TCRdb's table, rather than the study itself, that gives the V and J calls and clone size. Counted in this sample were about 160,000 distinct CDR3 sequences; 45% to 55% of them appeared once. The ten largest account for over 25% of the sample.

V is clipped by 8 bases and J by 0 bases, and the sequence between their germline boundaries is 10 bases long. Its CDR3 holds 13 amino acids, cysteine through phenylalanine. The CDR3 DNA has 39 bases and is translated from base 1. The germline V gene (reference sequence) yields LNHDA for CDR1 and SQIVND for CDR2. Turning to this clonotype: Its recognized antigen is unknown. Qualities for individual bases were not recorded, and no much larger clone is one base off.

Sequenced: sorted CD4+, CD8+, or CD8+CD57+ T cells (not recorded which) from PBMCs. Rearrangement joined TRBV19 to TRBJ1-2, and possibly TRBD1, on 6 matching bases. The receptor's source is a human donor with aplastic anemia. The nucleotide sequence reads TGTGCCAGTGGGGACACCTCTAACTATGGCTACACCTTC. Translated, this gives CASGDTSNYGYTF. The variable domain in full, with residues beyond the CDR3 obtained from the reference TRBV19 and TRBJ1-2 genes, is DGGITQSPKYLFRKEGQNVTLSCEQNLNHDAMYWYRQDPGQGLRLIYYSQIVNDFQKGDIAEGYSVSREKKESFPLTVTSAQKNPTAFYLCASGDTSNYGYTFGSGTRLTVV.